This T cell receptor (beta chain) was obtained from a study of blood T cell repertoires in COVID-19. As for the study in general: The analysed material was cDNA or gDNA that came from T cells, B-cell-depleted T cells, or PBMCs.

Original processing methods: By means of reference gene primer amplification, nucleated cell counts were estimated. The protocol was immunoSEQ multiplex PCR, while the TCRdb copy is restricted to in-frame clones and leaves out a portion. The V and J calls and the clone size are those of that table, but D and trimming were determined from the DNA. The sample comprises roughly 160,000 clones, roughly 81% of which are singletons, and under 3.5% rests with the top ten. V was clipped by 8 bases and J by 4 bases, with 8 bases between them. The CDR3 is 11 amino acids. Germline-derived CDR1 and CDR2 are ENHRY and SYGVKD.

Sequencing was carried out using peripheral blood. This sequence joins TRBV10-3 and TRBJ1-1; unclear D gene. This receptor was identified in an elderly woman with COVID-19, enrolled during active disease. The CDR3 region has the DNA TGTGCCATCTCTCTCGGCACTGAAGCTTTCTTT. This encodes CAISLGTEAFF.